This T cell receptor (beta chain) comes out of a study of T-cell reconstitution after alpha-beta-depleted transplantation in children. The CDR3 is 14 amino acids. Deletions cut 9 bases from V and 2 bases from J, with 16 bases between. CDR1 and CDR2 from the germline V gene are LGHNA and YNFKEQ. Using unique molecular identifiers, the investigators prepared the TCRbeta library. One entry per CDR3 protein, called by TCRdb with MiXCR from the PCR reads. The data hold approximately 400,000 distinct CDR3 sequences, with 9.5% to 13% observed a single time. This specimen consisted of PBMCs from the stem cell graft donor, obtained from the stem cell graft. This chain connects TRBV4-2 to TRBJ2-5; D gene ambiguous. The receptor was isolated from a human donor who donated a stem cell graft to a child with acute myeloid leukemia. The CDR3 bases are TGTGCCAGGGGCCCTGGGCCCCAGCAAGAGACCCAGTACTTC. Translation: CARGPGPQQETQYF.